The rows below give T cell receptor beta chains drawn from one sample of a study of human T cells and chemical hapten exposure. Using its own MiXCR run on the RACE reads, TCRdb lists one record per CDR3 protein. Of roughly 260,000 distinct CDR3 sequences detected, around 9.3% appear once; the ten largest clones hold approximately 2.3%. The source material was whole blood, sampled in connection with sensitization to the hapten diphenylcyclopropenone (DPC). All receptors derive from a woman between 35 and 50 years old with alopecia areata. Some clones in this sample may be carry-over from other donors' samples. The CDR3 runs from the conserved cysteine through the conserved F or W. A D gene is named only where the DNA matches it firmly. Some rows have no size entry. The others give once, few or many, or a class for an expanded clone.

abundance: NA
v_gene: TRBV20-1
d_gene: TRBD1
j_gene: TRBJ2-7
CDR3aa: CSARSGTGLYEQYF
CDR3nt: TGCAGTGCTAGATCCGGGACAGGCCTCTACGAGCAGTACTTC

abundance: few
v_gene: TRBV28
d_gene: TRBD2
j_gene: TRBJ2-7
CDR3aa: CASSPSGGDTYEQYF
CDR3nt: TGTGCCAGCAGTCCCTCCGGGGGGGATACCTACGAGCAGTACTTC

abundance: NA
v_gene: TRBV20-1
d_gene: TRBD1
j_gene: TRBJ2-4
CDR3aa: CSARGQGGNIQYF
CDR3nt: TGCAGTGCTAGAGGACAGGGGGGCAACATTCAGTACTTC

abundance: many
v_gene: TRBV5-1
d_gene: TRBD2
j_gene: TRBJ2-7
CDR3aa: CASSPSGRAEEQYF
CDR3nt: TGCGCCAGCAGCCCTAGCGGGAGGGCCGAAGAGCAGTACTTC

abundance: NA
v_gene: TRBV12-3/TRBV12-4
d_gene: NA
j_gene: TRBJ2-7
CDR3aa: CASSLTSAQQYF
CDR3nt: TGTGCCAGCAGCCTAACCTCCGCTCAGCAGTACTTC

abundance: many
v_gene: TRBV11-1
d_gene: TRBD1
j_gene: TRBJ2-5
CDR3aa: CASSLGQEETQYF
CDR3nt: TGTGCCAGCAGTTTGGGACAGGAAGAGACCCAGTACTTC

abundance: few
v_gene: TRBV20-1
d_gene: NA
j_gene: TRBJ2-1
CDR3aa: CSATDNEQFF
CDR3nt: TGCAGTGCTACAGACAATGAGCAGTTCTTC

abundance: few
v_gene: TRBV10-3
d_gene: NA
j_gene: TRBJ1-2
CDR3aa: CAISQGLLYGYTF
CDR3nt: TGTGCCATCAGCCAGGGACTCCTTTATGGCTACACCTTC

abundance: NA
v_gene: TRBV2
d_gene: NA
j_gene: TRBJ1-2
CDR3aa: CASSATGPYGYTF
CDR3nt: TGTGCCAGCAGTGCTACAGGGCCATATGGCTACACCTTC

abundance: NA
v_gene: TRBV4-3
d_gene: TRBD1
j_gene: TRBJ1-2
CDR3aa: CASSPRDRADYGYTF
CDR3nt: TGCGCCAGCAGCCCCCGGGACAGGGCTGACTATGGCTACACCTTC

abundance: NA
v_gene: TRBV6-5
d_gene: TRBD1
j_gene: TRBJ2-7
CDR3aa: CASSWDRVSYEQYF
CDR3nt: TGTGCCAGCAGTTGGGACAGGGTCTCCTACGAGCAGTACTTC

abundance: NA
v_gene: TRBV15
d_gene: NA
j_gene: TRBJ1-5
CDR3aa: CATKGRRGRGAEQPQHF
CDR3nt: TGTGCCACCAAAGGGCGTCGGGGCAGGGGCGCGGAGCAGCCCCAGCATTTT

abundance: NA
v_gene: TRBV12-3/TRBV12-4
d_gene: TRBD1
j_gene: TRBJ1-2
CDR3aa: CASSPGTGGYGYTF
CDR3nt: TGTGCCAGCAGTCCAGGGACAGGGGGATATGGCTACACCTTC

abundance: NA
v_gene: TRBV6-5
d_gene: TRBD2
j_gene: TRBJ2-5
CDR3aa: CASNLAGLQETQYF
CDR3nt: TGTGCCAGCAATCTAGCGGGACTCCAAGAGACCCAGTACTTC

abundance: few
v_gene: TRBV12-3/TRBV12-4
d_gene: TRBD1
j_gene: TRBJ2-2
CDR3aa: CASSQRTGGTGELFF
CDR3nt: TGTGCCAGCAGTCAACGGACAGGGGGCACCGGGGAGCTGTTTTTT

abundance: many
v_gene: TRBV6-5
d_gene: NA
j_gene: TRBJ2-7
CDR3aa: CASTREDGGYEQYF
CDR3nt: TGTGCCAGCACCCGAGAGGATGGGGGATACGAGCAGTACTTC

abundance: few
v_gene: TRBV4-1
d_gene: NA
j_gene: TRBJ2-4
CDR3aa: CASSQEGSAKNIQYF
CDR3nt: TGCGCCAGCAGCCAAGAGGGCAGCGCCAAAAACATTCAGTACTTC

abundance: NA
v_gene: TRBV2
d_gene: NA
j_gene: TRBJ1-4
CDR3aa: CASKATDEKLFF
CDR3nt: TGTGCCAGCAAAGCAACAGATGAAAAACTGTTTTTT

abundance: many
v_gene: TRBV6-2/TRBV6-3
d_gene: NA
j_gene: TRBJ1-1
CDR3aa: CASSPVGASMNTEAFF
CDR3nt: TGTGCCAGCAGCCCCGTGGGGGCTTCCATGAACACTGAAGCTTTCTTT

abundance: NA
v_gene: TRBV3-1
d_gene: TRBD1
j_gene: TRBJ1-1
CDR3aa: CASSPHGTAEAFF
CDR3nt: TGTGCCAGCAGCCCACATGGGACAGCAGAAGCTTTCTTT

abundance: few
v_gene: TRBV6-6
d_gene: NA
j_gene: TRBJ2-5
CDR3aa: CASSPSGPETQYF
CDR3nt: TGTGCCAGCAGCCCCTCAGGGCCGGAGACCCAGTACTTC

abundance: many
v_gene: TRBV20-1
d_gene: NA
j_gene: TRBJ1-5
CDR3aa: CSAQDRNQPQHF
CDR3nt: TGCAGTGCACAGGACCGAAATCAGCCCCAGCATTTT

abundance: few
v_gene: TRBV20-1
d_gene: TRBD1
j_gene: TRBJ1-6
CDR3aa: CSAKRDRQNSPLHF
CDR3nt: TGCAGTGCTAAGAGGGACAGACAAAATTCACCCCTCCACTTT

abundance: NA
v_gene: TRBV6-5
d_gene: NA
j_gene: TRBJ2-1
CDR3aa: CASSYLWGANEQFF
CDR3nt: TGTGCCAGCAGTTACCTGTGGGGGGCTAATGAGCAGTTCTTC

abundance: many
v_gene: TRBV25-1
d_gene: TRBD2
j_gene: TRBJ2-7
CDR3aa: CASSALAGVYEQYF
CDR3nt: TGTGCCAGCAGTGCGCTAGCGGGAGTCTACGAGCAGTACTTC

abundance: NA
v_gene: TRBV7-9
d_gene: TRBD2
j_gene: TRBJ2-7
CDR3aa: CASSPGVASGSHAEQYF
CDR3nt: TGTGCCAGCAGCCCAGGGGTGGCTAGCGGGAGTCATGCCGAGCAGTACTTC

abundance: few
v_gene: TRBV7-2
d_gene: TRBD1
j_gene: TRBJ2-6
CDR3aa: CAVLGQGGVLTF
CDR3nt: TGTGCCGTACTTGGACAGGGAGGCGTCCTGACTTTC

abundance: NA
v_gene: TRBV20-1
d_gene: TRBD2
j_gene: TRBJ2-7
CDR3aa: CSALGLADSSYEQYF
CDR3nt: TGCAGTGCTCTCGGACTAGCGGATTCTTCGTACGAGCAGTACTTC

abundance: NA
v_gene: TRBV12-3/TRBV12-4
d_gene: TRBD1
j_gene: TRBJ2-4
CDR3aa: CASSLASGGSNIQYF
CDR3nt: TGTGCCAGCAGTTTAGCATCAGGGGGCTCAAACATTCAGTACTTC

abundance: NA
v_gene: TRBV27
d_gene: TRBD2
j_gene: TRBJ2-2
CDR3aa: CASTPREGTGELFF
CDR3nt: TGTGCCAGCACCCCCCGGGAGGGGACGGGGGAGCTGTTTTTT

abundance: NA
v_gene: TRBV27
d_gene: NA
j_gene: TRBJ2-5
CDR3aa: CASSAGRIETQYF
CDR3nt: TGTGCCAGCAGTGCAGGGAGAATCGAGACCCAGTACTTC

abundance: NA
v_gene: TRBV28
d_gene: NA
j_gene: TRBJ2-7
CDR3aa: CATYGGVGSYEQYF
CDR3nt: TGTGCCACCTATGGGGGAGTCGGGTCCTACGAGCAGTACTTC

abundance: NA
v_gene: TRBV7-9
d_gene: NA
j_gene: TRBJ2-1
CDR3aa: CASSPGSASYNEQFF
CDR3nt: TGTGCCAGCAGCCCCGGCAGCGCCTCCTACAATGAGCAGTTCTTC

abundance: many
v_gene: TRBV29-1
d_gene: NA
j_gene: TRBJ1-6
CDR3aa: CSVSGSSYNSPLHF
CDR3nt: TGCAGCGTTTCTGGGAGCTCCTATAATTCACCCCTCCACTTT

abundance: NA
v_gene: TRBV10-3
d_gene: TRBD2
j_gene: TRBJ2-3
CDR3aa: CAIHSGSADTQYF
CDR3nt: TGTGCCATCCATAGCGGGAGTGCAGATACGCAGTATTTT

abundance: few
v_gene: TRBV7-2
d_gene: NA
j_gene: TRBJ2-1
CDR3aa: CASSFDRELYEQFF
CDR3nt: TGTGCCAGCAGCTTCGACCGGGAGTTGTATGAGCAGTTCTTC

abundance: few
v_gene: TRBV20-1
d_gene: TRBD2
j_gene: TRBJ2-3
CDR3aa: CSATSGLASITDTQYF
CDR3nt: TGCAGTGCCACATCCGGACTAGCGTCAATAACAGATACGCAGTATTTT

abundance: NA
v_gene: TRBV27
d_gene: NA
j_gene: TRBJ1-4
CDR3aa: CASSLWHSNEKLFF
CDR3nt: TGTGCCAGCAGTTTGTGGCACTCTAATGAAAAACTGTTTTTT

abundance: NA
v_gene: TRBV12-3/TRBV12-4
d_gene: TRBD1
j_gene: TRBJ2-1
CDR3aa: CASSLGGDRGLKFF
CDR3nt: TGTGCCAGCAGTTTAGGTGGGGACAGGGGGCTGAAGTTCTTC

abundance: few
v_gene: TRBV7-2
d_gene: NA
j_gene: TRBJ1-5
CDR3aa: CASSWGDQNQPQHF
CDR3nt: TGTGCCAGCAGCTGGGGGGACCAAAATCAGCCCCAGCATTTT

abundance: few
v_gene: TRBV28
d_gene: TRBD1
j_gene: TRBJ1-2
CDR3aa: CASSPGGQNYGYTF
CDR3nt: TGTGCCAGCTCCCCAGGGGGGCAAAACTATGGCTACACCTTC

abundance: NA
v_gene: TRBV4-3
d_gene: NA
j_gene: TRBJ2-7
CDR3aa: CASSQVSRGSGYEQYF
CDR3nt: TGCGCCAGCAGCCAAGTATCCAGGGGATCGGGCTACGAGCAGTACTTC

abundance: NA
v_gene: TRBV6-2/TRBV6-3
d_gene: NA
j_gene: TRBJ2-5
CDR3aa: CASQARETQYF
CDR3nt: TGTGCCAGCCAAGCCCGGGAGACCCAGTACTTC

abundance: many
v_gene: TRBV7-9
d_gene: TRBD1
j_gene: TRBJ2-7
CDR3aa: CASSPRDSPEEQYF
CDR3nt: TGTGCCAGCAGCCCTAGGGACAGTCCTGAGGAGCAGTACTTC

abundance: few
v_gene: TRBV29-1
d_gene: NA
j_gene: TRBJ2-4
CDR3aa: CSVEGRRGSKNIQYF
CDR3nt: TGCAGCGTTGAAGGCAGGAGAGGCTCCAAAAACATTCAGTACTTC